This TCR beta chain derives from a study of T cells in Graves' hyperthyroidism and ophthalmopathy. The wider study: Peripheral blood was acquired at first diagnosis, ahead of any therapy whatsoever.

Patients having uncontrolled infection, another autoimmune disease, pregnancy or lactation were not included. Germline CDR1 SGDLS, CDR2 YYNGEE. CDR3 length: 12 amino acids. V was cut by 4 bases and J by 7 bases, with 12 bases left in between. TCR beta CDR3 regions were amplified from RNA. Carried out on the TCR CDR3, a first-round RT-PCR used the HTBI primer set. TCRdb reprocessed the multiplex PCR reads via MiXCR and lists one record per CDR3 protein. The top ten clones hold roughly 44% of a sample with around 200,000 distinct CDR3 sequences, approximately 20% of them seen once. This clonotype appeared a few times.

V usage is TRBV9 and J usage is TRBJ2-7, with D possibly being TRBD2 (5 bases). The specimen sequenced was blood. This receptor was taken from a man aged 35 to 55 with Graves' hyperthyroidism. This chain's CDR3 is CASSRGRGEQYF. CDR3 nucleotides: TGTGCCAGCAGCAGAGGGAGAGGGGAGCAGTACTTC.